The rows below give T cell receptor beta chains drawn from one sample of a study of circulating and synovial CD4+ cells in juvenile arthritis. Clones were sequenced by immunoSEQ multiplex PCR, and TCRdb holds only the in-frame ones, with some missing. The profile shows 15,000 or so clones, about 90% of them singletons. The sample was CD4+ T cells from blood. Source of these receptors: a human donor with juvenile idiopathic arthritis. The CDR3 runs from the conserved cysteine through the conserved F or W. The D gene is left open where the match is weak. Size values are once, few and many counts, or a class for expanded clones, and some rows have none.

>TRBJ2-3|TRBV5-6|14|NA|NA
TGTGCCAGCAGCTTGGTAGAGAGCACAGATACGCAGTATTTT
CASSLVESTDTQYF
>TRBJ1-2|TRBV7-2|13|NA|NA
TGTGCCAGCAGCTCAGATAAGGGGTTTGGCTACACCTTC
CASSSDKGFGYTF
>TRBJ2-1|TRBV7-3|14|NA|TRBD1
TGTGCCAGCAGCCCCGACAGGGAAAGGGGTGAGCAGTTCTTC
CASSPDRERGEQFF
>TRBJ1-1|TRBV16|15|NA|TRBD1
TGTGCCAGCAGCCAGTTCTCCGGGACAGGGACTGAAGCTTTCTTT
CASSQFSGTGTEAFF
>TRBJ1-2|TRBV6-1|13|once|NA
TGTGCCAGCAGACGCGGGGGGGATGGTGGCTACACCTTC
CASRRGGDGGYTF
>TRBJ2-7|TRBV4-3|18|NA|TRBD2
TGCGCCAGCAGCCAAGATACCCTCACCGGGACTAGGCCCCACGAGCAGTACTTC
CASSQDTLTGTRPHEQYF
>TRBJ2-7|TRBV13|13|once|TRBD1
TGTGCCAGCACCCCCCCGACAGGGGGCGAGCAGTACTTC
CASTPPTGGEQYF
>TRBJ2-3|TRBV6-5|15|NA|NA
TGTGCCAGCAGTACCCTCCCCCGCACACAGGATACGCAGTATTTT
CASSTLPRTQDTQYF
>TRBJ1-4|TRBV18|16|few|NA
TGTGCCAGCTCACCCGGAACAGGGCAACGTAATGAAAAACTGTTTTTT
CASSPGTGQRNEKLFF
>TRBJ2-2|TRBV25-1|16|NA|NA
TGTGCCAGCAGTTATCACAGGTCCTCGAACACCGGGGAGCTGTTTTTT
CASSYHRSSNTGELFF
>TRBJ2-7|TRBV7-2|15|NA|NA
TGTGCCAGCACCCTAGCCCGGATTCCGGGATACGAGCAGTACTTC
CASTLARIPGYEQYF
>TRBJ1-1|TRBV9|16|NA|TRBD1
TGTGCCAGCAGCGTAGTCGGGGACAGGGGGAACACTGAAGCTTTCTTT
CASSVVGDRGNTEAFF
>TRBJ1-5|TRBV7-9|15|NA|TRBD1
TGTGCCAGCAGCCGTGACAGGGGTCTCAATCAGCCCCAGCATTTT
CASSRDRGLNQPQHF
>TRBJ1-2|TRBV18|14|NA|NA
TGTGCCAGCTCACCGGACAGAAACGACTATGGCTACACCTTC
CASSPDRNDYGYTF
>TRBJ1-2|TRBV7-9|14|NA|TRBD1
TGTGCCAGCAGCTTAACGCAGGGGGCGGATGGCTACACCTTC
CASSLTQGADGYTF
>TRBJ1-1|TRBV2|14|NA|NA
TGTGCCAGCAGTTCCCTAGACAGGAACACTGAAGCTTTCTTT
CASSSLDRNTEAFF
>TRBJ2-2|TRBV7-8|16|NA|NA
TGTGCCAGCGCACCCCCACGGGGGGCATTTCCCGGGGAGCTGTTTTTT
CASAPPRGAFPGELFF
>TRBJ1-5|TRBV27|14|NA|NA
TGTGCCAGCAGTTTGTCTGAAGTCGGTCAGCCCCAGCATTTT
CASSLSEVGQPQHF
>TRBJ2-2|TRBV5-4|15|NA|NA
TGTGCCAGCAGCTTCGCGCATCAGGAGGCCGGGGAGCTGTTTTTT
CASSFAHQEAGELFF
>TRBJ2-5|TRBV7-9|13|NA|NA
TGTGCCAGCAGCTACGCGGGGCAAGAGACCCAGTACTTC
CASSYAGQETQYF
>TRBJ2-5|TRBV5-8|15|NA|TRBD1
TGTGCCAGCAGCCAAGACAGGGGGCGCAGAGAGACCCAGTACTTC
CASSQDRGRRETQYF
>TRBJ2-1|TRBV4-2|16|NA|TRBD2
TGTGCCAGCAGCCAAGTGCGGGGGGGAACCTACAATGAGCAGTTCTTC
CASSQVRGGTYNEQFF
>TRBJ2-2|TRBV5-1|15|NA|NA
NA
CASSLGTTSPGSCFF
>TRBJ2-7|TRBV10-3|14|NA|TRBD2
TGTGCCATCAGTGATGGGACTAGCGGCTACGAGCAGTACTTC
CAISDGTSGYEQYF
>TRBJ1-2|TRBV30|13|NA|NA
TGTGCCTGGAGTGGAGGGCGGGTTTATGGCTACACCTTC
CAWSGGRVYGYTF
>TRBJ2-3|TRBV7-3|15|NA|TRBD1
TGTGCCAGCAGCTCGCAGGGACAGCTCGGAGATACGCAGTATTTT
CASSSQGQLGDTQYF
>TRBJ1-1|TRBV25-1|16|NA|TRBD1
TGTGCCAGCAGTGCCTCGGGACAGGGGAGGAACACTGAAGCTTTCTTT
CASSASGQGRNTEAFF
>TRBJ1-6|TRBV9|15|NA|NA
TGTGCCAGCAGCTCTCCGGGACAAGAAAATTCACCCCTCCACTTT
CASSSPGQENSPLHF
>TRBJ1-6|TRBV2|13|NA|NA
TGTGCCAGCGTGGGCCTCGTAGGTTCACCCCTCCACTTT
CASVGLVGSPLHF
>TRBJ2-1|TRBV11-3|16|NA|TRBD2
TGTGCCAGCAGCCTGTCCCCGGGGCGGGAGTCCAATGAGCAGTTCTTC
CASSLSPGRESNEQFF